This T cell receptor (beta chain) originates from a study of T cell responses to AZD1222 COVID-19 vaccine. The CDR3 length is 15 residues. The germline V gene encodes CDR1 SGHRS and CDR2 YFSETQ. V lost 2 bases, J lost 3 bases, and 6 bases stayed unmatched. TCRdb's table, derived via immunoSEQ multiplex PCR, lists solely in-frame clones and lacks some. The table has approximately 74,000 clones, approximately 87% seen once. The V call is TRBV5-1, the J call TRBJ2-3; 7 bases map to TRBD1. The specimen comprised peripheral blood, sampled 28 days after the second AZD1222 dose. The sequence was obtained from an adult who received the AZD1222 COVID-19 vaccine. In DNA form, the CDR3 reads TGCGCCAGCAGCTTTCAGCCGGGACAGACAGATACGCAGTATTTT. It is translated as CASSFQPGQTDTQYF.